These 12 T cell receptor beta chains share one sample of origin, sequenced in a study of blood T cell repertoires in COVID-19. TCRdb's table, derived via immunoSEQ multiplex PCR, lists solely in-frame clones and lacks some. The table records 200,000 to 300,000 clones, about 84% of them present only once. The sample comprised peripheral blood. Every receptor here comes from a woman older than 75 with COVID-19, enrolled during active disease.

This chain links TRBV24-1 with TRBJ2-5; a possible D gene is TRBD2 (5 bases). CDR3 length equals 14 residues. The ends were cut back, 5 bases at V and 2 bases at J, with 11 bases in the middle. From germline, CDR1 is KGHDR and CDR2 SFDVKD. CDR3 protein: CATSGPGNQETQYF. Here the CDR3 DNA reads TGTGCCACCAGTGGCCCCGGGAATCAAGAGACCCAGTACTTC.

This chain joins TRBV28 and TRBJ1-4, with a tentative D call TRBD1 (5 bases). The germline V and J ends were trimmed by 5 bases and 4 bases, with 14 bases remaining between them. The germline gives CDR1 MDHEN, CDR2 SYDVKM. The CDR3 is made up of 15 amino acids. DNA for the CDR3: TGTGCCAGCAGTCCCGGGGGGACTATTAATGAAAAACTGTTTTTT. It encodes CASSPGGTINEKLFF.

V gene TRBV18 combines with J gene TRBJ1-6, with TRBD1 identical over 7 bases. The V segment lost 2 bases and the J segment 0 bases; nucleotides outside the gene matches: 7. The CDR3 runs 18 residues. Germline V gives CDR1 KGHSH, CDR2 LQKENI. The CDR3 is CASSPTATGTSYNSPLHF. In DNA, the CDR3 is TGTGCCAGCTCACCAACCGCGACAGGGACCTCCTATAATTCACCCCTCCACTTT.

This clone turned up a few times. CDR3 coding DNA: TGTGCCAGCAGCTTGGGACAGGGGCACGAAAAACTGTTTTTT. Translating gives CASSLGQGHEKLFF. The rearrangement links TRBV7-9 to TRBJ1-4, with 10 bases that match TRBD1. V lost 3 bases, J lost 8 bases, and 3 bases stayed unmatched. The CDR3 sequence is 14 residues long. Germline V gene lookup returns CDR1 SEHNR and CDR2 FQNEAQ (reference sequence).

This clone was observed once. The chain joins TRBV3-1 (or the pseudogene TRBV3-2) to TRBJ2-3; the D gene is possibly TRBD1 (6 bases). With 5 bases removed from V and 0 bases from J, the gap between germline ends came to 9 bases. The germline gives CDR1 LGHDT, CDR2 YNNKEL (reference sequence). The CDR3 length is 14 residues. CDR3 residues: CASSGGRSTDTQYF. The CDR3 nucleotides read TGTGCCAGCAGCGGGGGCAGAAGCACAGATACGCAGTATTTT.

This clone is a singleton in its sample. The CDR3 region is CASSSDSKETQYF. CDR3 DNA: TGTGCCAGCAGCTCGGACAGCAAAGAGACCCAGTACTTC. The gene calls are TRBV7-9 and TRBJ2-5, with D possibly matching TRBD1 (6 bases). Trimming pared 4 bases from V and 3 bases from J, leaving 9 bases between. Looked up from germline, CDR1 is SEHNR and CDR2 is FQNEAQ (reference sequence). The CDR3 length is 13 residues.

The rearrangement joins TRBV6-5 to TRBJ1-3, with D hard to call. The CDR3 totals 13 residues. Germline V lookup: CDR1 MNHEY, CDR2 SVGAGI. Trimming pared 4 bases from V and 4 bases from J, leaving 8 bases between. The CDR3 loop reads CASSFLSGNTIYF. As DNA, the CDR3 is TGTGCCAGCAGTTTCCTATCGGGAAACACCATATATTTT.

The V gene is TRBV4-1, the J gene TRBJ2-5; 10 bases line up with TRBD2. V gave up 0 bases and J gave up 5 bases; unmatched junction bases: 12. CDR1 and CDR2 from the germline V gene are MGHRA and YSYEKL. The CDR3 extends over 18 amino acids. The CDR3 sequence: CASSQEIGQRGGVETQYF. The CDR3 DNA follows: TGCGCCAGCAGCCAAGAAATTGGGCAGCGGGGGGGCGTCGAGACCCAGTACTTC.

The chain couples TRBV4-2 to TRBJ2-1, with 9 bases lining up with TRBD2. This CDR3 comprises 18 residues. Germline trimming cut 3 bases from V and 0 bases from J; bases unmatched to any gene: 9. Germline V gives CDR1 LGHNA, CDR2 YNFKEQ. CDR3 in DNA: TGTGCCAGCAGCCACGCGGGACTAGCCGTAAGCTCCTACAATGAGCAGTTCTTC. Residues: CASSHAGLAVSSYNEQFF.

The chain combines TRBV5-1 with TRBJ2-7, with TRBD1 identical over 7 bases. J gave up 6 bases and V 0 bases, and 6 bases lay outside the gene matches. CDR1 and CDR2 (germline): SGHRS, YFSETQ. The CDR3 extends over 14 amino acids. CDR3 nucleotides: TGCGCCAGCAGCTTGGAGGGGGCCAAAAGCGAGCAGTACTTC. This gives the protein CASSLEGAKSEQYF.

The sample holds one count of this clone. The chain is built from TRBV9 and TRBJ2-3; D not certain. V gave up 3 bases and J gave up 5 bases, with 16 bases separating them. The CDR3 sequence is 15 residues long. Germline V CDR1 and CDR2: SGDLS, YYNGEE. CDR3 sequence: CASSGTYIHGDTQYF. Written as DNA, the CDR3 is TGTGCCAGCAGCGGTACCTATATCCACGGAGATACGCAGTATTTT.

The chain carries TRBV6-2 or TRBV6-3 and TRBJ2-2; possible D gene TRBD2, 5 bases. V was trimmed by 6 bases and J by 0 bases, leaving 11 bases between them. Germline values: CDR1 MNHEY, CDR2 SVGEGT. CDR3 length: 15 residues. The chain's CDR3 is CASSRAGANTGELFF. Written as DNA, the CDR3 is TGTGCCAGCAGCCGCGCCGGGGCGAACACCGGGGAGCTGTTTTTT.